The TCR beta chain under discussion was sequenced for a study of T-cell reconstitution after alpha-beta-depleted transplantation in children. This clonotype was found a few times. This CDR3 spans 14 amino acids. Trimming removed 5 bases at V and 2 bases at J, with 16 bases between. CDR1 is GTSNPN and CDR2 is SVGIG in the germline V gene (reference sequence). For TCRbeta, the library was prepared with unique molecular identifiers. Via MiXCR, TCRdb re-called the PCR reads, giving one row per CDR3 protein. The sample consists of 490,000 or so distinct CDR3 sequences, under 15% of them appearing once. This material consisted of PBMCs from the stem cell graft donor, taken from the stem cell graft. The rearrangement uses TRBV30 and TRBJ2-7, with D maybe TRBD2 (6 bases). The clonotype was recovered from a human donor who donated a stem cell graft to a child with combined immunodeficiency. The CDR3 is CAWGPGLLPYEQYF. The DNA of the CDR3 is TGTGCCTGGGGACCGGGACTCCTCCCCTACGAGCAGTACTTC. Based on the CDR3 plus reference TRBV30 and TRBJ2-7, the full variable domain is SQTIHQWPATLVQPVGSPLSLECTVEGTSNPNLYWYRQAAGRGLQLLFYSVGIGQISSEVPQNLSASRPQDRQFILSSKKLLLSDSGFYLCAWGPGLLPYEQYFGPGTRLTVT.